Listed below are T cell receptor beta chains from one sample, sequenced in a study of cytomegalovirus exposure and HLA in healthy donors. Here immunoSEQ multiplex PCR was the method, and the copy in TCRdb shows in-frame clones only, minus some. This table has 99,000 or so clones, just under 80% appearing once. Input material: PBMCs. The origin of the receptors is a male donor in good health and CMV-seronegative. The conserved cysteine and the conserved F or W are not part of the CDR3 here. The order of the fields is V gene, D gene, CDR3 protein. The D gene is left open where the match is weak.

v_gene: TRBV5-1
d_gene: TRBD1
CDR3aa: ASSVTGNSNQPQH

v_gene: TRBV9
d_gene: .
CDR3aa: ASSVDMSTEQY

v_gene: TRBV2
d_gene: TRBD1
CDR3aa: ASSAVGQGAAMNTEAF

v_gene: TRBV25-1
d_gene: .
CDR3aa: ASSSLSGDSYNEQF

v_gene: TRBV19
d_gene: .
CDR3aa: ASSIDFTTDGYT

v_gene: TRBV6-4
d_gene: TRBD2
CDR3aa: ASSPSGTDTQY

v_gene: TRBV5-6
d_gene: .
CDR3aa: ASSFFRIRLSYTEAF

v_gene: TRBV5-1
d_gene: .
CDR3aa: ASSLEGGNYYNEQF

v_gene: TRBV28
d_gene: TRBD2
CDR3aa: ASRSQTSIYEQF

v_gene: TRBV9
d_gene: .
CDR3aa: ASNGGGDGNTIY

v_gene: TRBV28
d_gene: .
CDR3aa: ASSLWMGALAKNIQY

v_gene: TRBV5-1
d_gene: TRBD1
CDR3aa: ASSEKTGTETQY

v_gene: TRBV15
d_gene: TRBD1
CDR3aa: ATSRAQGASNQPQH

v_gene: TRBV4-2
d_gene: .
CDR3aa: ASSQTGTDSGNTIY

v_gene: TRBV10-3
d_gene: .
CDR3aa: AISPGSSQGYT

v_gene: TRBV7-9
d_gene: TRBD2
CDR3aa: ASSPTLAGVNNEQF

v_gene: TRBV19
d_gene: TRBD2
CDR3aa: AVSGAGELF

v_gene: TRBV5-1
d_gene: .
CDR3aa: ASSPKGDEQY

v_gene: TRBV6-6
d_gene: TRBD1
CDR3aa: ASSSNDRGHEQY

v_gene: TRBV5-1
d_gene: TRBD2
CDR3aa: ASSQRTSGISYNEQF

v_gene: TRBV5-4
d_gene: TRBD2
CDR3aa: ASSPGGTSGDTQY

v_gene: TRBV27
d_gene: TRBD1
CDR3aa: ASSLGGTGVYEQY